This is a list of T cell receptor beta chains from one sample in a study of patients and donors after allogeneic stem cell transplantation. TCRdb reanalysed the RT-PCR reads using MiXCR and keeps one entry per CDR3 protein. This repertoire shows 400,000 to 500,000 distinct CDR3 sequences, under 20% found once; its top ten account for 6.5% to 7.5%. The specimen sequenced was blood, either unsorted or a sorted T cell fraction (not recorded which). The receptor set was obtained from a human donor who was either an allogeneic HSCT recipient or a stem cell or donor lymphocyte infusion donor (not recorded which). It is not recorded whose cells these are; they may come from a transplant donor. Both conserved end residues are part of each CDR3. A D gene is named only where the DNA matches it firmly. A clone size is listed for some rows: how often the clone was seen (once, few, many), or a class if it is expanded.

TRBV4-1,14,few,TRBD1,TRBJ1-2,TGCGCCAGCAGCCCTCCCGGGACAGGGTTTGGCTACACCTTC,CASSPPGTGFGYTF
TRBV6-2/TRBV6-3,16,-,TRBD1,TRBJ1-3,TGTGCCAGCACAACCCTTCCGGACAGGGGGCGAAACACCATATATTTT,CASTTLPDRGRNTIYF
TRBV18,15,once,-,TRBJ2-1,TGTGCCAGCTCACCACGACTCTCCTCCTACAATGAGCAGTTCTTC,CASSPRLSSYNEQFF
TRBV10-2,17,-,TRBD2,TRBJ2-5,TGCGCCAGCAGCGCTTGGCTAGCGGAGAGGGCTCAAGAGACCCAGTACTTC,CASSAWLAERAQETQYF
TRBV10-3,15,many,TRBD1,TRBJ2-3,TGTGCCATCAGTCCGACAGGGAGTATTACAGATACGCAGTATTTT,CAISPTGSITDTQYF
TRBV15,19,few,TRBD1,TRBJ2-1,TGTGCCACCAGCAGAGAATTAGTGGGTCGGGACAGGGGAAGGAATGAGCAGTTCTTC,CATSRELVGRDRGRNEQFF
TRBV20-1,14,-,-,TRBJ1-5,TGCAGTGCTAGACCGGCCTCTAGCAATCAGCCCCAGCATTTT,CSARPASSNQPQHF
TRBV7-3,16,few,-,TRBJ2-2,TGTGCCAGCAGCTTAATCTCCACTAGACTTCCCGGGGAGCTGTTTTTT,CASSLISTRLPGELFF
TRBV4-1,16,-,-,TRBJ1-5,TGCGCCAGCAGCCAAGCCGCGAGTTATAGCAATCAGCCCCAGCATTTT,CASSQAASYSNQPQHF
TRBV7-9,16,many,-,TRBJ2-7,TGTGCCAGCAGCTTAGGTCTCGGACTGGAGTCCTACGAGCAGTACTTC,CASSLGLGLESYEQYF
TRBV15,13,-,-,TRBJ1-2,TGTGCCACCTGGGTCTCATCGGGCTATGGCTACACCTTC,CATWVSSGYGYTF
TRBV24-1,11,few,-,TRBJ1-2,TGTGCCCCCAAACGGGCTCTCGGCTACACCTTC,CAPKRALGYTF
TRBV5-1,18,-,-,TRBJ1-1,TGCGCCAGCAGATACTATACCGGGACCCAGGCACCCTACACTGAAGCTTTCTTT,CASRYYTGTQAPYTEAFF
TRBV12-3/TRBV12-4,15,-,-,TRBJ2-1,TGTGCCAGCAGTTCCCAGGGTTTAGTAGACAATGAGCAGTTCTTC,CASSSQGLVDNEQFF
TRBV4-1,15,few,-,TRBJ1-1,TGCGCCAGCAGCCAAGAGGGGCAGCTGAACACTGAAGCTTTCTTT,CASSQEGQLNTEAFF
TRBV12-3/TRBV12-4,12,few,-,TRBJ2-1,TGTGCCAGTTTCACGGGGGGCGTAGAGCAGTTCTTC,CASFTGGVEQFF
TRBV7-9,13,-,-,TRBJ1-5,TGTGCCAGCAGCCTCTGGGAGGATCAGCCCCAGCATTTT,CASSLWEDQPQHF
TRBV12-3/TRBV12-4,13,many,-,TRBJ2-5,TGTGCCAGCAGTGGGGACAACCAAGAGACCCAGTACTTC,CASSGDNQETQYF
TRBV20-1,14,-,TRBD1,TRBJ2-7,TGCAGTGCTAGAGGACAGGGGAAGGGACACGAGCAGTACTTC,CSARGQGKGHEQYF
TRBV7-9,16,-,TRBD1,TRBJ2-7,TGTGCCAGCAGCTCCCGGGGACAGGGGATCTCTAACGAGCAGTACTTC,CASSSRGQGISNEQYF
TRBV12-3/TRBV12-4,14,-,TRBD2,TRBJ2-1,TGTGCCAGCAGTTTAGCGGGAGGGCCCTATGAGCAGTTCTTC,CASSLAGGPYEQFF
TRBV3-1,19,-,TRBD2,TRBJ2-3,TGTGCCAGCAGCCAAGTCCTACGGGAGGGTTTTATAGTGACAGATACGCAGTATTTT,CASSQVLREGFIVTDTQYF
TRBV27,16,few,TRBD1,TRBJ1-1,TGTGCCAGCAGTTTGTACACAGGGGTAAGGAACACTGAAGCTTTCTTT,CASSLYTGVRNTEAFF
TRBV19,14,few,-,TRBJ1-5,TGTGCCAGTAGTATCGGGGGTAGCAATCAGCCCCAGCATTTT,CASSIGGSNQPQHF
TRBV12-3/TRBV12-4,14,many,-,TRBJ2-3,TGTGCCAGCAGCCCGCCCGGTAGAACAGATACGCAGTATTTT,CASSPPGRTDTQYF
TRBV19,14,once,-,TRBJ2-2,TGTGCCAGTAAGGGGTTTTCGAACACCGGGGAGCTGTTTTTT,CASKGFSNTGELFF
TRBV5-1,14,-,-,TRBJ2-2,TGCGCCAGCCAGGACTACAAGAACACCGGGGAGCTGTTTTTT,CASQDYKNTGELFF
TRBV12-3/TRBV12-4,14,many,-,TRBJ1-1,TGTGCCAGCAGTTTGGCAGGGCTGAACACTGAAGCTTTCTTT,CASSLAGLNTEAFF
TRBV2,12,few,-,TRBJ2-7,TGTGCCAGCACCACCCAGGGTCTCGAGCAGTACTTC,CASTTQGLEQYF
TRBV5-1,18,few,TRBD2,TRBJ2-2,TGCGCCAGCAGCACCCAACTAGCGGGGGGCATGAACACCGGGGAGCTGTTTTTT,CASSTQLAGGMNTGELFF
TRBV12-3/TRBV12-4,12,many,-,TRBJ1-1,TGTGCCAGCAGTTACTACAGTGCTGAAGCTTTCTTT,CASSYYSAEAFF
TRBV10-3,15,-,-,TRBJ2-5,TGTGCCATCAGCACGGGACAACTGTTCGGTGAGACCCAGTACTTC,CAISTGQLFGETQYF
TRBV9,16,-,-,TRBJ2-7,TGTGCCAGCAGCCCAGATTTGCGGGGACCCCCCTACGAGCAGTACTTC,CASSPDLRGPPYEQYF
TRBV29-1,15,many,TRBD2,TRBJ2-7,TGCAGCGTTGAAGATTGGGGCGGGAGCTTCTACGAGCAGTACTTC,CSVEDWGGSFYEQYF
TRBV10-3,17,many,TRBD2,TRBJ2-7,TGTGCCATCAGCCCGGGACTAGCGGGAGGACCCTCCTACGAGCAGTACTTC,CAISPGLAGGPSYEQYF
TRBV6-1,13,many,-,TRBJ1-2,TGTGCCAGCAGGAGACAGCCATACTATGGCTACACCTTC,CASRRQPYYGYTF
TRBV20-1,11,-,TRBD1,TRBJ2-4,TGCAGTGCTAGCTATAAACAGGGGGTGGACTTC,CSASYKQGVDF
TRBV10-3,12,few,-,TRBJ1-2,TGTGCCATCAACGACAGGCCGGATGGCTACACCTTC,CAINDRPDGYTF
TRBV7-8,16,few,-,TRBJ2-3,TGTGCCAGCAGCGACGTCCCGGGACACCCCACAGATACGCAGTATTTT,CASSDVPGHPTDTQYF
TRBV5-6,18,few,-,TRBJ2-2,TGTGCCAGCAGCTTGGTGGCGGGTGGGACCGCGAACACCGGGGAGCTGTTTTTT,CASSLVAGGTANTGELFF
TRBV25-1,16,-,TRBD2,TRBJ2-3,TGTGCCAGCAGTGAATTGCCTAGCGGGATAAATCATACGCAGTATTTT,CASSELPSGINHTQYF
TRBV2,13,-,TRBD1,TRBJ1-1,TGTGCCAGCAGTATAGACAGGGCCACTGAAGCTTTCTTT,CASSIDRATEAFF
TRBV13,14,-,-,TRBJ2-2,TGTGCCAGCAGCTTAGATGCCCCCACCGGGGAGCTGTTTTTT,CASSLDAPTGELFF
TRBV5-1,14,few,-,TRBJ2-2,TGCGCCAGCAGCGTGACAGGACTGACCGGGGAGCTGTTTTTT,CASSVTGLTGELFF
TRBV30,13,-,-,TRBJ2-5,TGTGCCTGGAGCACGGAGCTTAGGGGGACCCAGTACTTC,CAWSTELRGTQYF
TRBV7-3,16,few,TRBD1,TRBJ2-2,TGTGCCAGCAGCTTAACAGGGGGCCCGAACACCGGGGAGCTGTTTTTT,CASSLTGGPNTGELFF
TRBV6-1,15,-,TRBD1,TRBJ1-1,TGTGCCAGCAGTGCCTATGGAAGGGGGCGTACTGAAGCTTTCTTT,CASSAYGRGRTEAFF
TRBV6-1,14,-,-,TRBJ2-7,TGTGCCAGCAGTGAATACTCAGCGGGCAGGGAGCAGTACTTC,CASSEYSAGREQYF
TRBV27,15,few,TRBD1,TRBJ2-1,TGTGCCAGCAGTCAAAACAGGGGGCCCTACAATGAGCAGTTCTTC,CASSQNRGPYNEQFF
TRBV2,14,few,-,TRBJ1-5,TGTGCCAGCAAAGGGGGGGGTTACAATCAGCCCCAGCATTTT,CASKGGGYNQPQHF
TRBV29-1,15,-,TRBD2,TRBJ2-1,TGCAGCGTTGAAAAGACTAGCGCGGCCTACAATGAGCAGTTCTTC,CSVEKTSAAYNEQFF
TRBV30,14,many,-,TRBJ2-1,TGTGCCTGGTACAATGGGCGGGGGCTGAATGAGCAGTTCTTC,CAWYNGRGLNEQFF
TRBV20-1,13,few,-,TRBJ1-1,TGCAGTGCTAGTAGTCGGCCGAACACTGAAGCTTTCTTT,CSASSRPNTEAFF
TRBV4-3,16,-,-,TRBJ1-6,TGCGCCAGCAGCCAAGAATGGGGGGCTCGCAATTCACCCCTCCACTTT,CASSQEWGARNSPLHF
TRBV3-1,16,-,-,TRBJ2-6,TGTGCCAGCAGCCTCCGAAGGACCTCTGGGGCCAACGTCCTGACTTTC,CASSLRRTSGANVLTF